Listed below are T cell receptor beta chains from one sample, sequenced in a study of T cell responses to AZD1222 COVID-19 vaccine. The table came from immunoSEQ multiplex PCR; TCRdb's copy has only in-frame clones and leaves some out. This sample has 60,000 to 90,000 clones, with over 65% found just once. The sample consisted of peripheral blood, taken 28 days after the second dose of the MenACWY control vaccine. Receptor source: an adult who received the MenACWY meningococcal vaccine as a control. The CDR3 runs from the conserved cysteine through the conserved F or W. A D gene is named only where the DNA matches it firmly. Some rows mark clone size as missing; the rest say once, few, many or name a class of expanded clone.

clone size: NA
J gene: TRBJ2-4
D gene: TRBD1
V gene: TRBV19
CDR3 protein: CASTEDRAKNIQYF
CDR3 DNA: TGTGCCAGTACGGAGGACAGGGCGAAAAACATTCAGTACTTC

clone size: NA
J gene: TRBJ1-5
D gene: NA
V gene: TRBV6-5
CDR3 protein: CASSSGNQPQHF
CDR3 DNA: TGTGCCAGCAGTTCAGGCAATCAGCCCCAGCATTTT

clone size: NA
J gene: TRBJ1-1
D gene: NA
V gene: TRBV27
CDR3 protein: CASSTQGETYTEAFF
CDR3 DNA: TGTGCCAGCAGTACGCAGGGCGAAACGTACACTGAAGCTTTCTTT

clone size: once
J gene: TRBJ1-4
D gene: NA
V gene: TRBV28
CDR3 protein: CASSYSEGGGSEKLFF
CDR3 DNA: TGTGCCAGCAGCTACTCTGAAGGAGGTGGTAGTGAAAAACTGTTTTTT

clone size: NA
J gene: TRBJ2-1
D gene: TRBD2
V gene: TRBV9
CDR3 protein: CASSVDPAGGRGEQFF
CDR3 DNA: TGTGCCAGCAGCGTAGATCCAGCGGGAGGGCGTGGCGAGCAGTTCTTC

clone size: NA
J gene: TRBJ2-2
D gene: NA
V gene: TRBV3-1/TRBV3-2
CDR3 protein: CASSQDRGRSVTGELFF
CDR3 DNA: TGTGCCAGCAGCCAAGATAGGGGGAGGAGCGTAACCGGGGAGCTGTTTTTT

clone size: NA
J gene: TRBJ2-2
D gene: NA
V gene: TRBV6-1
CDR3 protein: CASSEGGTVGELFF
CDR3 DNA: TGTGCCAGCAGTGAAGGCGGGACGGTCGGGGAGCTGTTTTTT

clone size: NA
J gene: TRBJ2-1
D gene: TRBD2
V gene: TRBV27
CDR3 protein: CASRGLAGVHEQFF
CDR3 DNA: TGTGCCAGCAGGGGACTAGCGGGAGTCCATGAGCAGTTCTTC

clone size: NA
J gene: TRBJ2-5
D gene: NA
V gene: TRBV6-1
CDR3 protein: CASSDLGRPVQETQYF
CDR3 DNA: TGTGCCAGCAGTGATTTGGGTAGACCCGTACAAGAGACCCAGTACTTC

clone size: NA
J gene: TRBJ2-2
D gene: NA
V gene: TRBV19
CDR3 protein: CASRDSGYTGELFF
CDR3 DNA: TGTGCCAGTAGAGATAGCGGTTACACCGGGGAGCTGTTTTTT

clone size: NA
J gene: TRBJ2-5
D gene: NA
V gene: TRBV2
CDR3 protein: CASSGPRDQETQYF
CDR3 DNA: TGTGCCAGCAGTGGACCGCGGGACCAAGAGACCCAGTACTTC

clone size: NA
J gene: TRBJ2-7
D gene: TRBD2
V gene: TRBV5-1
CDR3 protein: CASSREGTRAEQYF
CDR3 DNA: TGCGCCAGCAGCCGGGAGGGAACCAGGGCCGAGCAGTACTTC

clone size: NA
J gene: TRBJ1-1
D gene: NA
V gene: TRBV15
CDR3 protein: CATSREVQEGTEAFF
CDR3 DNA: TGTGCCACCAGCAGAGAGGTACAGGAAGGCACTGAAGCTTTCTTT